These 18 T cell receptor beta chains share one sample of origin, sequenced in a study of T cells in Graves' hyperthyroidism and ophthalmopathy. Amplified TCR beta CDR3 regions derived from RNA transcripts. The TCR CDR3 first-round RT-PCR relied on the HTBI primer set. Each CDR3 protein gets one entry after TCRdb re-called the multiplex PCR reads with MiXCR. This table holds 750,000 to 900,000 distinct CDR3 sequences, roughly 40% found once. Sequencing input: blood. The receptor source for this set is a man aged 18-30 years with Graves' hyperthyroidism.

The chain has TRBV7-2 and TRBJ2-7; the D gene is possibly TRBD2 (7 bases). The V gene lost 4 bases and the J gene lost 7 bases, with 14 bases spanning the gap. This CDR3 region has 13 residues. Germline CDR1 is SGHTA and CDR2 is FQGNSA. For the CDR3, the DNA is TGTGCCAGCAGCTCACGGGGGGCCGGGGAGCAGTACTTC. This translates into CASSSRGAGEQYF.

The chain is built from TRBV25-1 and TRBJ1-6; no definite D call. From germline, CDR1 is MGHDK and CDR2 SYGVNS. V gave up 4 bases and J gave up 6 bases, with 13 bases separating them. This CDR3 comprises 15 residues. The CDR3 protein is CASSARDGSNSPLHF. DNA for the CDR3: TGTGCCAGCAGTGCTAGGGATGGGAGTAATTCACCCCTCCACTTT.

This clonotype was seen at least ten times. This chain uses TRBV29-1 with TRBJ1-3; no definite D call. V was cut by 6 bases and J by 0 bases, with 9 bases left in between. This CDR3 has 13 amino acids. Germline-derived CDR1 and CDR2 are SQVTM and ANQGSEA. DNA of the CDR3: TGCAGCGTCAGCACGTCCTCTGGAAACACCATATATTTT. It yields the protein CSVSTSSGNTIYF.

This clonotype is a singleton in its sample. The CDR3 DNA is TGTGCCAGCAGCTCTGATAATTCGGGCCCCAATGTCGGGGAGCTGTTTTTT. This gives the protein CASSSDNSGPNVGELFF. The V call is TRBV9, the J call TRBJ2-2; D is ambiguous. The ends were cut back, 4 bases at V and 7 bases at J, with 23 bases in the middle. CDR1 SGDLS and CDR2 YYNGEE come from the germline V gene. The CDR3 loop spans 17 amino acids.

The V and J genes are TRBV5-1 and TRBJ2-6, with a tentative D call TRBD1 (6 bases). The V gene's germline CDR1 is SGHRS and CDR2 YFSETQ. Trimming cost V 3 bases and J 0 bases, with 13 bases left between them. This CDR3 region has 17 residues. The CDR3 DNA reads TGCGCCAGCAGCTCTCCGGGACACTTCTCTGGGGCCAACGTCCTGACTTTC. This encodes CASSSPGHFSGANVLTF. The full variable domain, its missing parts supplied by reference TRBV5-1 and TRBJ2-6, is KAGVTQTPRYLIKTRGQQVTLSCSPISGHRSVSWYQQTPGQGLQFLFEYFSETQRNKGNFPGRFSGRQFSNSRSEMNVSTLELGDSALYLCASSSPGHFSGANVLTFGAGSRLTVL.

This clonotype was observed a few times. The chain combines TRBV7-8 with TRBJ2-7; 11 bases align to TRBD2. The CDR3 loop spans 17 amino acids. Germline CDR1 is SGHVS and CDR2 is FQNEAQ. Trimming at V came to 6 bases and at J to 7 bases, leaving 17 bases not matched to a gene. DNA of the CDR3: TGTGCCAGCAGTTACTTCCCCCGCACTAGCGGGAGACGAGAGCAGTACTTC. Residues: CASSYFPRTSGRREQYF.

The genes are TRBV6-2 or TRBV6-3 and TRBJ1-5, with D maybe TRBD1 (5 bases). Germline assignment: CDR1 MNHEY and CDR2 SVGEGT. The V gene lost 6 bases and the J gene lost 7 bases, with 22 bases spanning the gap. The CDR3 covers 16 residues. The CDR3 DNA reads as TGTGCCAGCAGACCCTTAGGCCCGGGGACGGACCAGCCCCAGCATTTT. As protein: CASRPLGPGTDQPQHF.

The table lists this clonotype with many counts. DNA of the CDR3: TGTGCCAGCAGTCCCCTCGGGAGGGACACCGGGGAGCTGTTTTTT. This gives the protein CASSPLGRDTGELFF. The J gene is TRBJ2-2, the V gene TRBV7-3, with TRBD2 identical over 8 bases. Trimming at V came to 6 bases and at J to 3 bases, leaving 6 bases not matched to a gene. The CDR3 extends over 15 amino acids. The germline gives CDR1 SGHTA, CDR2 FQGTGA.

In DNA, the CDR3 is TGTGCCAGCAGCCCCTCCTCTGGGAGCCGGCCCAAAGAGACCCAGTACTTC. This encodes CASSPSSGSRPKETQYF. This chain uses TRBV14 with TRBJ2-5; TRBD2 might be the D (5 bases). The CDR3 length is 17 residues. V lost 4 bases and J lost 3, with 21 bases in between. Germline V CDR1 and CDR2: SGHDN, FVKESK.

A remark on this clonotype: One end of the junction is discordant with germline, which a read error may explain. This chain uses TRBV7-2 with TRBJ2-5; maybe TRBD1 (5 bases). The CDR3 loop spans 18 amino acids. CDR1 and CDR2 from the germline V gene are SGHTA and FQGNSA. The CDR3 bases are TGCGCCAGCAGCCAAGCATGGGGCGGCGACTCTTACCAAGAGACCCAGTACTTC. This gives the protein CASSQAWGGDSYQETQYF. The complete variable domain, with remaining parts taken from reference TRBV7-2 and TRBJ2-5, reads GAGVSQSPSNKVTEKGKDVELRCDPISGHTALYWYRQSLGQGLEFLIYFQGNSAPDKSGLPSDRFSAERTGGSVSTLTIQRTQQEDSAVYLCASSQAWGGDSYQETQYFGPGTRLLVL.

The rearrangement joins TRBV29-1 to TRBJ2-7, with D perhaps TRBD1 (6 bases). The CDR3 spans 13 residues. V shed 3 bases and J shed 2 bases, with 11 bases lying between them. CDR1 and CDR2 (germline): SQVTM, ANQGSEA. This chain's CDR3 is CSVDGQTTYEQYF. The CDR3 DNA sequence: TGCAGCGTTGACGGACAGACGACCTACGAGCAGTACTTC.

The gene calls are TRBV2 and TRBJ1-2; 11 bases line up with TRBD1. The CDR3 runs to 17 residues. Per germline, CDR1 SNHLY and CDR2 FYNNEI. CDR3 sequence (DNA): TGTGCAGGGTCCGGGGGGACAGGGGGACCTGATTGGTATGGCTACACCTTC. This sequence encodes CAGSGGTGGPDWYGYTF. Complete variable domain (other parts from reference TRBV2 and TRBJ1-2): EPEVTQTPSHQVTQMGQEVILRCVPISNHLYFYWYRQILGQKVEFLVSFYNNEISEKSEIFDDQFSVERPDGSNFTLKIRSTKLEDSAMYFCAGSGGTGGPDWYGYTFGSGTRLTVV.

With respect to this clonotype: The junction departs from germline at one end; a sequencing error may be responsible. The V gene is TRBV4-1, the J gene TRBJ2-7; D possibly matches TRBD1 or TRBD2 (5 bases each). The CDR3 totals 16 residues. Per the germline V gene, CDR1 is MGHRA and CDR2 is YSYEKL. CDR3 amino acids: CASSQDEVGGTYEQYF. CDR3 in DNA: TGTGCCAGCAGCCAAGATGAGGTTGGGGGAACCTACGAGCAGTACTTC.

This clonotype was counted only a few times. The CDR3 DNA reads TGCAGTGCTAGGGTGGGGGCGCCCCAAGAGACCCAGTACTTC. It yields the protein CSARVGAPQETQYF. The V and J genes are TRBV20-1 and TRBJ2-5; the D gene is possibly TRBD1 (6 bases). Germline assignment: CDR1 DFQATT and CDR2 SNEGSKA (reference sequence). CDR3 length equals 14 residues. V was shortened by 3 bases and J by 1 base, with 12 bases between the two germline ends.

The V call is TRBV7-9, the J call TRBJ2-7; D is tentatively TRBD1 or TRBD2 (5 bases each). CDR1 and CDR2 from the germline V gene are SEHNR and FQNEAQ (reference sequence). CDR3 size: 13 residues. V shed 7 bases and J shed 5 bases, with 15 bases lying between them. The CDR3 DNA follows: TGTGCCAGCACCGACGGGACGTCCAACGAGCAGTACTTC. Translation: CASTDGTSNEQYF.

This clonotype was seen more than once but under ten times. The V and J genes are TRBV19 and TRBJ2-2, with TRBD1 matching 8 bases. V trimming: 8 bases; J trimming: 1 base; junction bases outside the gene matches: 9. The CDR3 is 16 amino acids. Germline lookup yields CDR1 LNHDA and CDR2 SQIVND (reference sequence). CDR3 region: CASRLTGTGNTGELFF. Written as DNA, the CDR3 is TGTGCCAGTCGCCTCACCGGGACAGGGAACACCGGGGAGCTGTTTTTT.

The sample holds many counts of this clonotype. The chain uses TRBV2 and TRBJ1-4; 9 bases line up with TRBD1. The CDR3 loop spans 14 amino acids. With 6 bases clipped from V and 7 bases from J, the junction kept 6 bases outside the gene matches. Germline V CDR1 and CDR2: SNHLY, FYNNEI. CDR3 nucleotides: TGTGCCAGCAGGACCGGGACAGGGCCTGAAAAACTGTTTTTT. This gives the protein CASRTGTGPEKLFF.

In the case of this clonotype: A junction boundary mismatches the germline segment, possibly from a read error. The V call is TRBV10-3, the J call TRBJ2-6; D unclear. Per the germline V gene, CDR1 is ENHRY and CDR2 is SYGVKD. CDR3 length equals 13 residues. The CDR3 reads CANSEAGANVLTF. The CDR3 coding sequence is TGTGCCAACAGTGAGGCCGGGGCCAACGTCCTGACTTTC.